Each of the 9 T cell receptor beta chains below was sequenced from the same sample in a study of control samples from healthy donors and cancer patients. Here immunoSEQ multiplex PCR was the method, and the copy in TCRdb shows in-frame clones only, minus some. This table has some 140,000 clones, around 90% appearing once. Sequenced input: blood. These receptor sequences come from a man aged 25 to 40 in good health.

This rearrangement joins TRBV6-5 to TRBJ1-1; D unclear. Germline V gene sequence: CDR1 MNHEY, CDR2 SVGAGI. The V gene lost 5 bases and the J gene lost 5 bases, with 12 bases spanning the gap. The CDR3 runs 13 residues. This CDR3 reads CASSPRAQTEAFF. Here the CDR3 DNA reads TGTGCCAGCAGTCCTAGGGCCCAGACTGAAGCTTTCTTT.

The chain has TRBV4-1 and TRBJ2-7; 9 bases line up with TRBD1. The J segment lost 4 bases and the V segment lost 5 bases, leaving 6 bases of the junction unmatched. Germline V gives CDR1 MGHRA, CDR2 YSYEKL. The length of the CDR3 is 14 residues. The CDR3: CASSYRDREYEQYF. CDR3 DNA: TGCGCCAGCAGCTACCGGGACAGGGAATACGAGCAGTACTTC.

The chain carries TRBV6-4 and TRBJ2-1; D is unclear. V dropped 0 bases and J dropped 9 bases, with 9 bases sitting between them. The CDR3 consists of 13 residues. Germline V CDR1 and CDR2: MRHNA, SNTAGT. CDR3 residues: CASSDSKASEQFF. In DNA, the CDR3 is TGTGCCAGCAGTGACTCGAAAGCATCTGAGCAGTTCTTC.

This chain links TRBV28 with TRBJ2-7; 8 bases line up with TRBD2. With V trimmed by 5 bases and J by 0 bases, 12 bases remained unmatched. This CDR3 has 17 amino acids. Germline loops: CDR1 MDHEN, CDR2 SYDVKM. The CDR3 nucleotides are TGTGCCAGCAGTAATCCACTTTTAGCGGGAAGCTCCTACGAGCAGTACTTC. As protein: CASSNPLLAGSSYEQYF.

J is TRBJ1-5 and V is TRBV7-9, with no clear D. The CDR3 extends over 18 amino acids. Germline CDR1 is SEHNR and CDR2 is FQNEAQ (reference sequence). Trimming pared 6 bases from V and 3 bases from J, leaving 24 bases between. CDR3 in DNA: TGTGCCAGCAGTTACACCCCTGCATCCAGCTACCTCAATCAGCCCCAGCATTTT. Translating gives CASSYTPASSYLNQPQHF.

The chain recombines TRBV11-2 with TRBJ1-3; D might be TRBD1 (5 bases). In germline, CDR1 is SGHAT, CDR2 FQNNGV. V shed 2 bases and J shed 0 bases, with 8 bases lying between them. This CDR3 spans 15 amino acids. The CDR3 region is CASSLQGSSGNTIYF. The DNA for the CDR3 is TGTGCCAGCAGCTTACAGGGATCCTCTGGAAACACCATATATTTT. Combining the CDR3 with reference TRBV11-2 and TRBJ1-3 gives the whole variable domain EAGVAQSPRYKIIEKRQSVAFWCNPISGHATLYWYQQILGQGPKLLIQFQNNGVVDDSQLPKDRFSAERLKGVDSTLKIQPAKLEDSAVYLCASSLQGSSGNTIYFGEGSWLTVV.

This rearrangement joins TRBV28 to TRBJ1-1; D call uncertain. V lost 3 bases, J lost 6 bases, and 11 bases lay in between. Germline CDR1 MDHEN, CDR2 SYDVKM. This CDR3 is 13 amino acids long. Here the CDR3 reads CASSLARSSEAFF. The CDR3 DNA reads TGTGCCAGCAGTTTGGCCCGGAGCTCTGAAGCTTTCTTT.

The chain joins TRBV6-5 to TRBJ1-3; D unresolved. CDR3 length: 12 residues. V lost 4 bases, J lost 2 bases, and 3 bases lay in between. In germline, CDR1 is MNHEY, CDR2 SVGAGI. CDR3 nucleotides: TGTGCCAGCAGTTCCCCTGGAAACACCATATATTTT. It codes for CASSSPGNTIYF.

This chain links TRBV28 with TRBJ1-2; TRBD1 matches at 9 bases. The ends lost 6 bases at V and 8 bases at J; junction bases unmatched: 13. Germline V gene data show CDR1 as MDHEN and CDR2 as SYDVKM. This CDR3 contains 15 residues. CDR3 sequence reads: CASSPQWGQGTGYTF. The CDR3 DNA reads as TGTGCCAGCAGCCCGCAGTGGGGACAGGGCACGGGCTACACCTTC.